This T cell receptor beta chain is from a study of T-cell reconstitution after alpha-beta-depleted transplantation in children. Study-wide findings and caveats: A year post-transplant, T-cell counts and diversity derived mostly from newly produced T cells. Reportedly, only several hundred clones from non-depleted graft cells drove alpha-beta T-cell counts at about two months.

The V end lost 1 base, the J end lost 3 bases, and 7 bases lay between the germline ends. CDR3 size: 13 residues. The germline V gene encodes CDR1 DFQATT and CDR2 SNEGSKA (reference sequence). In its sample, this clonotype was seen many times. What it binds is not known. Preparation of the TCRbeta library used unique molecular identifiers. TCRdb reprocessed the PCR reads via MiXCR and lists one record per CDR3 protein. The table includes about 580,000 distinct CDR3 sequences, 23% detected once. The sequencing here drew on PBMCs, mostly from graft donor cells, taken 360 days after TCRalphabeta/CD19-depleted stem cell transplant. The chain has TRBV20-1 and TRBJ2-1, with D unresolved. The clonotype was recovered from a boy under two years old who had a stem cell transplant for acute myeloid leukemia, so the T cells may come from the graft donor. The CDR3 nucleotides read TGCAGTGCTAGAGTCTCGGACTACAATGAGCAGTTCTTC. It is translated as CSARVSDYNEQFF.